Listed here are 4 T cell receptor beta chains from one sample, sequenced in a study of T-cell reconstitution after alpha-beta-depleted transplantation in children. Preparation of the TCRbeta library was carried out with unique molecular identifiers. TCRdb re-called the PCR reads with MiXCR, one entry per CDR3 protein. The data hold around 440,000 distinct CDR3 sequences, with roughly 10% observed a single time. Sample: PBMCs, taken before TCRalphabeta/CD19-depleted stem cell transplant. The receptors originated from a child aged 2-15 years with inherited bone marrow failure, due to receive a stem cell transplant.

This clonotype has ten or more counts. The chain is built from TRBV7-8 and TRBJ1-4; D is possibly TRBD1 (5 bases). From germline, CDR1 is SGHVS and CDR2 FQNEAQ. The CDR3 has 18 residues. V gave up 4 bases and J gave up 2 bases, with 20 bases separating them. The CDR3 sequence is CASSSARTGSGTNEKLFF. The CDR3 DNA reads TGTGCCAGCAGCTCTGCCCGAACAGGCTCGGGTACTAATGAAAAACTGTTTTTT.

The sample holds many counts of this clonotype. This rearrangement joins TRBV20-1 to TRBJ2-3, with 7 bases matching TRBD1. V lost 7 bases to trimming and J lost 6 bases; unmatched junction nucleotides: 4. The CDR3 sequence is 11 residues long. Germline loops: CDR1 DFQATT, CDR2 SNEGSKA (reference sequence). CDR3 in amino acids: CSGQGVDTQYF. CDR3 sequence (DNA): TGCAGTGGCCAGGGGGTGGATACGCAGTATTTT.

This clonotype was detected only a few times. A read error is possible here, since a much larger clone lies one base away. The rearrangement joins TRBV11-2 to TRBJ2-5, with TRBD2 matching 9 bases. J gave up 5 bases and V 2 bases, and 12 bases lay outside the gene matches. The germline CDR1 and CDR2 sequences are SGHAT and FQNNGV. The length of the CDR3 is 17 residues. DNA of the CDR3: TGTGCCAGCAGCTTACTGGTAGCGGGAGCATGGCGGGAGACCCAGTACTTC. Encoded protein: CASSLLVAGAWRETQYF.

This clonotype was seen many times. This chain links TRBV12-3 or TRBV12-4 with TRBJ1-3; no clear D gene. The ends were cut back, 5 bases at V and 1 base at J, with 6 bases in the middle. This CDR3 spans 13 amino acids. The CDR3 sequence: CASSPASGNTIYF. The DNA of the CDR3 is TGTGCCAGCAGTCCCGCATCTGGAAACACCATATATTTT.